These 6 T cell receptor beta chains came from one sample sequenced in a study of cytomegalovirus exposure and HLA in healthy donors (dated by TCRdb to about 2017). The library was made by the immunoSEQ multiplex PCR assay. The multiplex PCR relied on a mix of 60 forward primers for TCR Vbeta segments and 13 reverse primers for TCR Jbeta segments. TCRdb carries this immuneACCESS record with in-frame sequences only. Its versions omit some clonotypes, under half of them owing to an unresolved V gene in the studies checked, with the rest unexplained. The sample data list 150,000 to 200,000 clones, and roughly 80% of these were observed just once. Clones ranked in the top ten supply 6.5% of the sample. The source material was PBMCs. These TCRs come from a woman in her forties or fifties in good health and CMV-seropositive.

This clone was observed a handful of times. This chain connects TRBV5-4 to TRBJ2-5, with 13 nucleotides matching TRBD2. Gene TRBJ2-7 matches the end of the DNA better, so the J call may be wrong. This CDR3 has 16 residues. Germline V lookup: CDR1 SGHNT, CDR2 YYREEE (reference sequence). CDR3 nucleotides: TGTGCCAGCAGCTTTACTAGCGGGGGGGCCTCCTACGAGCAGTACTTC. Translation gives CASSFTSGGASYEQYF.

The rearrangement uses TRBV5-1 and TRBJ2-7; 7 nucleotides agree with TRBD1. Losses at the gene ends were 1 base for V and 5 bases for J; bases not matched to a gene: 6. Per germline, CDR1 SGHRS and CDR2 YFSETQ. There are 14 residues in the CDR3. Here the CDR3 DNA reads TGCGCCAGCAGCTTGCTAGGGGGCGAGGACGAGCAGTACTTC. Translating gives CASSLLGGEDEQYF.

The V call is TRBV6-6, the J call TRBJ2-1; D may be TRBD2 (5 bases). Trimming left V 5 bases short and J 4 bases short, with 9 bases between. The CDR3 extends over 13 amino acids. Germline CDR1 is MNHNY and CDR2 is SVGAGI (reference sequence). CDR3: CASSLGLYNEQFF. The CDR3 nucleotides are TGTGCCAGCAGTCTTGGACTGTACAATGAGCAGTTCTTC.

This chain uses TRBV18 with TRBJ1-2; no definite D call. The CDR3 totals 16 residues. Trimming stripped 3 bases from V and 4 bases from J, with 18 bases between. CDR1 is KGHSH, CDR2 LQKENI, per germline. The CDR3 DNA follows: TGTGCCAGCTCACCGCCACCCAACAGAATGAGCTATGGCTACACCTTC. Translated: CASSPPPNRMSYGYTF.

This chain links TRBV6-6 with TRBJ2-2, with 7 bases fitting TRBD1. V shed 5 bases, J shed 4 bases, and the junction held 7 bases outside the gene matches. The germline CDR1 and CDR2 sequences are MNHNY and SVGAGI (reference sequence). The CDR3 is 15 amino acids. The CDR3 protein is CASSKRQGTTGELFF. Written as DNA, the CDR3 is TGTGCCAGCAGTAAAAGACAGGGTACCACCGGGGAGCTGTTTTTT.

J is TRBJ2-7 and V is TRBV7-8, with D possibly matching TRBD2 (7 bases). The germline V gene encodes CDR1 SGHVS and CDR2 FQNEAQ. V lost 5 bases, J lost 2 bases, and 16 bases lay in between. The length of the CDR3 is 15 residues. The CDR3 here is CASSPRGGAPYEQYF. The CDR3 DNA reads TGTGCCAGCAGCCCTCGAGGGGGGGCCCCCTACGAGCAGTACTTC.